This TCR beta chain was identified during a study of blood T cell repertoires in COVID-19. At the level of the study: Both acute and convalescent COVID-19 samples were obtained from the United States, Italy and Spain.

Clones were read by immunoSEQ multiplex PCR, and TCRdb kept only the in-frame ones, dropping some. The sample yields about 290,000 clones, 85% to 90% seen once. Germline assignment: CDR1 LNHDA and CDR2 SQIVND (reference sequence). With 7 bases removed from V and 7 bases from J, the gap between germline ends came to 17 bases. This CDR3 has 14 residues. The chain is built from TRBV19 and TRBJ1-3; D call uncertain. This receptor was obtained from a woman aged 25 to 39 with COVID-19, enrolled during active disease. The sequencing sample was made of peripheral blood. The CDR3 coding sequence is TGTGCCAGTACCCGTACAGTAAGGTTCAACACCATATATTTT. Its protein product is CASTRTVRFNTIYF. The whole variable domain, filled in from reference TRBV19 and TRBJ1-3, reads DGGITQSPKYLFRKEGQNVTLSCEQNLNHDAMYWYRQDPGQGLRLIYYSQIVNDFQKGDIAEGYSVSREKKESFPLTVTSAQKNPTAFYLCASTRTVRFNTIYFGEGSWLTVV.